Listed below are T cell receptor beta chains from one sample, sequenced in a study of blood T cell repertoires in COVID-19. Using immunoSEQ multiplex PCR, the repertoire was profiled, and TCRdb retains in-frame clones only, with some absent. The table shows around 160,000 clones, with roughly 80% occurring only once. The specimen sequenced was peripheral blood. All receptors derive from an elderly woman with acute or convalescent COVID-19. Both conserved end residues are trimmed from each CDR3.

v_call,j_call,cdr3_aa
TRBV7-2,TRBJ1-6,ASSLFGGTGSNSPLH
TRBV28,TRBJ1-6,ASTKRYSENSPLH
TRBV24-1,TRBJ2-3,ATRRGPTDTQY
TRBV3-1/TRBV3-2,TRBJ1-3,ASSHRDRSGNTIY
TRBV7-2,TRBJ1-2,ASSPEGLAYGYT
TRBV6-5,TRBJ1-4,ASSGQGTNEKLF
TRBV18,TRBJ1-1,ASSPRQGNTEAF
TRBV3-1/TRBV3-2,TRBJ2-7,ASSLGTYSYEQY
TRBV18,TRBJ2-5,ASSPPTAARRETQY
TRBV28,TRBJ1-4,AVEATNEKLF
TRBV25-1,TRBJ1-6,ASSDGTYNSPLH
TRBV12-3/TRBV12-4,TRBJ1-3,AFGGQAGNTIY
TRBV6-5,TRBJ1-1,ASTVGGGGLTEAF
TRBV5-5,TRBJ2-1,ASSPGLAGGQGLGEQF
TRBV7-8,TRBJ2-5,ASSFPEGTVGKETQY
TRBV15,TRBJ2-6,ATSRVSGQGTGANVLT
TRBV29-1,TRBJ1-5,SVVTGEGFQPQH
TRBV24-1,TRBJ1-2,ATSDNRDSSYGYT
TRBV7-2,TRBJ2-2,ASSPHWRREYGELF
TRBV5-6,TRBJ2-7,ASSLDRGFSYEQY
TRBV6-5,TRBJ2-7,ASSRNGQQGYEQY
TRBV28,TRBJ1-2,ASSQRGAANYGYT
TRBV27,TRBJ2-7,ASRTPGRGTYEQY
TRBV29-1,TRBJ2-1,SGGHSNEQF
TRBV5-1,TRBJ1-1,ASSSQPQGAGVNTEAF
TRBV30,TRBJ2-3,AWSRADTQY
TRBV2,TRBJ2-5,ASGRGGLETQY
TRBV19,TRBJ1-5,ASNRGRDQPQH
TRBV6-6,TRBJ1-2,ASNQDRARSYT
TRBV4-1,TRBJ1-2,ASSREPGQGYGYT